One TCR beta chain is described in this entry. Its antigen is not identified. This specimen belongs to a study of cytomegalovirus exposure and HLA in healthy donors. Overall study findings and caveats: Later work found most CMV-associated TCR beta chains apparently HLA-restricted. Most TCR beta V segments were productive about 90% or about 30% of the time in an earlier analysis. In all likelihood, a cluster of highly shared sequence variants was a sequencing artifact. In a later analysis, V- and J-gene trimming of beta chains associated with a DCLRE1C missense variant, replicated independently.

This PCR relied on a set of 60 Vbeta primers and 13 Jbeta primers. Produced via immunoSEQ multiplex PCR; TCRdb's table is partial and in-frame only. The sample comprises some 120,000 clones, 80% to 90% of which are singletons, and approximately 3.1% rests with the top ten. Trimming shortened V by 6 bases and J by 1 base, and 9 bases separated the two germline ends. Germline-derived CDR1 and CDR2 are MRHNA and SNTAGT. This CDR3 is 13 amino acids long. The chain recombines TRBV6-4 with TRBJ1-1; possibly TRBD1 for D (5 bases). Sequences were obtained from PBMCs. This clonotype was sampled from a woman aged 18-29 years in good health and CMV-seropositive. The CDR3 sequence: CASSLTANTEAFF. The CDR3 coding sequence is TGTGCCAGCAGCCTGACAGCGAACACTGAAGCTTTCTTT.